The rows below give T cell receptor beta chains drawn from one sample of a study of blood T cell repertoires in COVID-19. The method was immunoSEQ multiplex PCR; TCRdb's version includes in-frame clones alone and lacks a portion of them. Of roughly 340,000 clones listed, approximately 92% are singletons. The specimen sequenced was PBMCs or T cells enriched from blood (not recorded which). These receptors originate from a man between 18 and 35 years old who had recovered from COVID-19. CDR3s include the opening cysteine and the closing phenylalanine or tryptophan. The D gene is left open where the match is weak. Rows give clone size only sometimes, using once, few, many, or a class for an expanded clone.

>TRBD1|TRBJ2-7|TRBV28|-
CASRTGKYIGYYEQYF
TGTGCCAGCCGGACAGGGAAATACATCGGGTACTACGAGCAGTACTTC
>-|TRBJ2-7|TRBV19|-
CASSIDALSNEQYF
TGTGCCAGTAGTATAGACGCGTTGTCCAACGAGCAGTACTTC
>-|TRBJ2-7|TRBV28|-
CASSTPGVREQYF
TGTGCCAGCAGTACCCCGGGGGTGCGGGAGCAGTACTTC
>-|TRBJ2-1|TRBV19|-
CASSSPPGTRKGEQFF
TGTGCCAGTAGCAGCCCCCCCGGGACAAGGAAGGGTGAGCAGTTCTTC
>-|TRBJ1-2|TRBV3-1/TRBV3-2|-
CASSHVGQDSDGYTF
TGTGCCAGCAGCCATGTCGGCCAGGATAGCGATGGCTACACCTTC
>TRBD1|TRBJ2-7|TRBV5-1|-
CASSFTGVIVYF
TGCGCCAGCAGCTTCACAGGGGTCATAGTATACTTC
>-|TRBJ1-1|TRBV5-1|-
CASSNTGRRENRNTEAFF
TGCGCCAGCAGTAATACAGGGCGTCGCGAAAATCGGAACACTGAAGCTTTCTTT
>-|TRBJ2-7|TRBV7-6|once
CASSLEHSYEQYF
TGTGCCAGCAGCTTGGAGCATTCCTACGAGCAGTACTTC
>TRBD1|TRBJ2-3|TRBV7-3|once
CASSDQKGAGDTQYF
TGTGCCAGCAGCGATCAGAAGGGGGCTGGAGATACGCAGTATTTT
>TRBD1|TRBJ1-6|TRBV19|-
CASRATGQGWNSPLHF
TGTGCCAGTAGGGCAACGGGACAGGGGTGGAATTCACCCCTCCACTTT
>TRBD2|TRBJ2-4|TRBV6-5|-
CASRSAGDIQYF
TGTGCCAGCAGGTCCGCGGGGGACATTCAGTACTTC
>TRBD1|TRBJ2-7|TRBV5-6|-
CASSEIRDRSYEQYF
TGTGCCAGCAGTGAAATCCGGGACAGGAGCTACGAGCAGTACTTC
>TRBD1|TRBJ1-4|TRBV6-2/TRBV6-3|-
CASSFHRGLDEKLFF
TGTGCCAGCAGTTTCCACAGGGGGCTCGACGAAAAACTGTTTTTT
>TRBD2|TRBJ2-7|TRBV28|-
CASSWGLAGGKGSPYEQYF
TGTGCCAGCAGTTGGGGCCTAGCGGGAGGGAAGGGATCCCCCTACGAGCAGTACTTC
>TRBD1|TRBJ2-7|TRBV30|-
CAWRTGTGLDEQYF
TGTGCCTGGAGGACCGGGACAGGCCTAGACGAGCAGTACTTC
>-|TRBJ1-1|TRBV27|-
CASSSSNTEAFF
TGTGCCAGCAGTTCGTCGAACACTGAAGCTTTCTTT
>TRBD1|TRBJ2-1|TRBV5-1|-
CASSSGQGNNEQFF
TGCGCCAGCAGCTCGGGACAGGGGAACAATGAGCAGTTCTTC
>TRBD2|TRBJ2-7|TRBV19|few
CASSVTSGSFDEQYF
TGTGCCAGTAGTGTAACTAGCGGGAGTTTTGACGAGCAGTACTTC
>-|TRBJ1-6|TRBV7-3|-
CASSLRQTNSPLHF
TGTGCCAGCAGCCTCCGACAGACTAATTCACCCCTCCACTTT
>-|TRBJ2-7|TRBV10-3|-
CAISESTRGASYEQYF
TGTGCCATCAGTGAGTCCACCCGGGGGGCATCCTACGAGCAGTACTTC
>-|TRBJ1-1|TRBV12-3/TRBV12-4|-
CASSFASGTEAFF
TGTGCCAGCAGTTTCGCTAGTGGCACTGAAGCTTTCTTT
>-|TRBJ2-2|TRBV4-3|-
CASSQGTRRGTGELFF
TGCGCCAGCAGCCAAGGAACCAGGCGGGGCACCGGGGAGCTGTTTTTT
>-|TRBJ2-5|TRBV29-1|-
CSVTRDRQETQYF
TGCAGCGTGACTAGGGACAGACAAGAGACCCAGTACTTC
>-|TRBJ2-7|TRBV7-2|-
CASSKTEFHEQYF
TGTGCCAGCAGCAAAACTGAGTTTCACGAGCAGTACTTC
>TRBD2|TRBJ2-1|TRBV4-1|-
CASSQVVLAGDEQFF
TGCGCCAGCAGCCAAGTAGTACTAGCGGGGGATGAGCAGTTCTTC
>TRBD1|TRBJ1-1|TRBV5-1|once
CASSFLSGQGYTEAFF
TGCGCCAGCAGCTTCCTTTCGGGACAGGGATACACTGAAGCTTTCTTT
>TRBD1|TRBJ1-5|TRBV7-9|-
CASSPWGQGAIGPNQPQHF
TGTGCCAGCAGCCCTTGGGGACAGGGGGCAATTGGACCCAATCAGCCCCAGCATTTT
>TRBD2|TRBJ2-2|TRBV7-2|-
CASSQGLGLHGELFF
TGTGCCAGCAGCCAAGGACTAGGTCTACACGGGGAGCTGTTTTTT
>TRBD1|TRBJ1-5|TRBV30|-
CAWSAGTGNQPQHF
TGTGCCTGGAGCGCCGGGACAGGCAATCAGCCCCAGCATTTT
>-|TRBJ2-7|TRBV14|-
CASSPRTKPPREQYF
TGTGCCAGCAGCCCACGGACTAAACCGCCACGCGAGCAGTACTTC
>-|TRBJ1-4|TRBV18|-
CASSPAITGRNEKLFF
TGTGCCAGCTCACCAGCGATAACAGGGCGTAATGAAAAACTGTTTTTT
>TRBD1|TRBJ2-6|TRBV19|-
CASRTTGAGANVLTF
TGTGCCAGTAGAACGACAGGGGCTGGGGCCAACGTCCTGACTTTC